This T cell receptor (beta chain) derives from a study of Graves' ophthalmopathy and Graves' hyperthyroidism. This CDR3 region has 14 residues. About this clonotype itself: With a much larger clone just one base away, this may be a read error.

The authors amplified TCR beta CDR3 regions, and they did so from RNA transcripts for repertoire sequencing. Following a first-round RT-PCR that used HTBI primers, a second-round multiplex PCR was carried out. TCRdb reprocessed the multiplex PCR reads via MiXCR and lists one record per CDR3 protein. The sample records 450,000 to 600,000 distinct CDR3 sequences, about 35% being singletons. The sequencing input was peripheral blood or thyroid tissue (not recorded which). The receptor's source is an adult man with Graves' hyperthyroidism. This rearrangement joins TRBV12-3 or TRBV12-4 to TRBJ1-1, with TRBD1 as a possible D gene (5 bases). The CDR3 reads CASSGGSGGTGAFF. The CDR3 bases are TGTGCCAGCAGCGGGGGGAGTGGTGGCACTGGAGCTTTCTTT.